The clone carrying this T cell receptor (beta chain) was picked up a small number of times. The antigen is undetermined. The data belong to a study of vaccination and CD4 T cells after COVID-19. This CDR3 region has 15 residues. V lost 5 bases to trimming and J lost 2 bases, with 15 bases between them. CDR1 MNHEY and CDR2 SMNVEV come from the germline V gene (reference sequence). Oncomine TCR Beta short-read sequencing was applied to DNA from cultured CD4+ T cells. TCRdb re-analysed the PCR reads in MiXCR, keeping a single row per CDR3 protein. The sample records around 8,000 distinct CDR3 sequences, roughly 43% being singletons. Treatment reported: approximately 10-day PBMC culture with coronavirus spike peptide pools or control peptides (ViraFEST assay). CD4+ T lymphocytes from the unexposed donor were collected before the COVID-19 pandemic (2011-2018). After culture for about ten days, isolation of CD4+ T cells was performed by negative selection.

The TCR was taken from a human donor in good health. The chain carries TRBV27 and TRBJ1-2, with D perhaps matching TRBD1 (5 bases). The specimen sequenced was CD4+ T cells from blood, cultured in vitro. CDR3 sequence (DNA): TGTGCCAGCAGTCCCCGACAGACGCTAAACTATGGCTACACCTTC. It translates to CASSPRQTLNYGYTF.